This T cell receptor beta chain was profiled in a study of regulatory T cells in long-lasting Graves disease. CDR3-region Arm-PCR and iRepertoire HTBI primers produced the TCR beta libraries. TCRdb reanalysed the multiplex PCR reads using MiXCR and keeps one entry per CDR3 protein. The sample lists 550,000 to 650,000 distinct CDR3 sequences, 15% to 20% occurring once. As for time point: newly diagnosed GD, antithyroid drugs for less than 3 months. The TCR library was prepared using RNA isolated from PBMCs. This clonotype turned up a few times. This sample also belongs to another study, concerning T cells in Graves' hyperthyroidism and ophthalmopathy.

The material was peripheral blood mononuclear cells (PBMCs), obtained at new diagnosis, from a patient treated with antithyroid drugs. This TCR derives from a man between 18 and 35 years old with Graves disease.

CDR3 nucleotides: TGCGCCAGCAGCCAAGATAGACGGCGGAACACTGAAGCTTTCTTT. Its protein product is CASSQDRRRNTEAFF. The chain is built from TRBV4-1 and TRBJ1-1; no clear D gene. Trimming left V 0 bases short and J 1 base short, with 9 bases between. Germline CDR1 MGHRA, CDR2 YSYEKL. This CDR3 is 15 amino acids long.